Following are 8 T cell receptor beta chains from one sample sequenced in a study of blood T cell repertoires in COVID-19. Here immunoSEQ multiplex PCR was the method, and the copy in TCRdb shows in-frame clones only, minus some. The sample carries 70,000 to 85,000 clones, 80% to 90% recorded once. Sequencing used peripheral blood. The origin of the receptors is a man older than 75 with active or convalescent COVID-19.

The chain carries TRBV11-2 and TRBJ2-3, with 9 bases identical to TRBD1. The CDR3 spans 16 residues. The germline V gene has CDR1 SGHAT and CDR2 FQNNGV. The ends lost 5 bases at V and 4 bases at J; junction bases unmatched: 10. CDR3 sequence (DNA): TGTGCCAGCAGCAAAACACAGGGGGCAAGACCAGATACGCAGTATTTT. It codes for CASSKTQGARPDTQYF. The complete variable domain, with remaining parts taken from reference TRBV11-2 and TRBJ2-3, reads EAGVAQSPRYKIIEKRQSVAFWCNPISGHATLYWYQQILGQGPKLLIQFQNNGVVDDSQLPKDRFSAERLKGVDSTLKIQPAKLEDSAVYLCASSKTQGARPDTQYFGPGTRLTVL.

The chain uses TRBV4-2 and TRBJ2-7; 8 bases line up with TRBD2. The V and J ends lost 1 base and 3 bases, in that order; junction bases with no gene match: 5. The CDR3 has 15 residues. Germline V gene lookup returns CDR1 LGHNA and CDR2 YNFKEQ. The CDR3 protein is CASSQVGRGDYEQYF. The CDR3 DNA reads TGTGCCAGCAGCCAAGTCGGGCGGGGGGACTACGAGCAGTACTTC.

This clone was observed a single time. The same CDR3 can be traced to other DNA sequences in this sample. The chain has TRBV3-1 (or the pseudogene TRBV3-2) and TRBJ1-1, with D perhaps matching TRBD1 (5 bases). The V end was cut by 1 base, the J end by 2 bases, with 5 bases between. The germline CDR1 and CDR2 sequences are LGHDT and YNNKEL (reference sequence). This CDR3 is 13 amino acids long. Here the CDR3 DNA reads TGTGCCAGCAGCCAAGGGGGCAACACTGAAGCTTTCTTT. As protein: CASSQGGNTEAFF.

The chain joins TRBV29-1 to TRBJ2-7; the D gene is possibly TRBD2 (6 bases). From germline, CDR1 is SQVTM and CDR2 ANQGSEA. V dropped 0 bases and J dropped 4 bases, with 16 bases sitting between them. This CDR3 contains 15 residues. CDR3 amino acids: CSVEEPGTGPYEQYF. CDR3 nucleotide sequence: TGCAGCGTTGAAGAACCCGGGACTGGACCATACGAGCAGTACTTC.

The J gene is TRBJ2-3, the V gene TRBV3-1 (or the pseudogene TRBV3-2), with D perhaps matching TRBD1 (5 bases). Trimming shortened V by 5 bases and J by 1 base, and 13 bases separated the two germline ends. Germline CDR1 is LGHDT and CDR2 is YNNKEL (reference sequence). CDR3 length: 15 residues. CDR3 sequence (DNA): TGTGCCAGCAGCAGGCGAACAGGCGGCACAGATACGCAGTATTTT. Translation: CASSRRTGGTDTQYF.

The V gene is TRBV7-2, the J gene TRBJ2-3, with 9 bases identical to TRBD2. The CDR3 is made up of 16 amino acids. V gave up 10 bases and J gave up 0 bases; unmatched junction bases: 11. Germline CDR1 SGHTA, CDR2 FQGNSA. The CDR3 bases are TGTGCCACCTCTTCGGCGGGAGGGGGTAGCACAGATACGCAGTATTTT. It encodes CATSSAGGGSTDTQYF.

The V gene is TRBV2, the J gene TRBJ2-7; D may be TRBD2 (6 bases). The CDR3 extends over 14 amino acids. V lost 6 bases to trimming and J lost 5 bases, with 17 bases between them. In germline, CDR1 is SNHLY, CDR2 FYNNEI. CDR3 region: CASSKTGTQDEQYF. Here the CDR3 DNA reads TGTGCCAGCAGCAAGACCGGGACTCAGGACGAGCAGTACTTC.

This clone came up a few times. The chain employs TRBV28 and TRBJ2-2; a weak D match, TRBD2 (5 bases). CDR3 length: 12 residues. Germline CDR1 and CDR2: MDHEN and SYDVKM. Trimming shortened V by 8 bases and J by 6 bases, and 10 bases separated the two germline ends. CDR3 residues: CASLGGAGELFF. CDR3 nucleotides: TGTGCCAGCCTAGGAGGCGCCGGGGAGCTGTTTTTT.